One sample yielded the 20 T cell receptor beta chains listed below, sequenced in a study of control samples from healthy donors and cancer patients. Some clones are missing from TCRdb's copy, which holds only in-frame ones; the method was immunoSEQ multiplex PCR. The data contain around 19,000 clones, around 84% of them singletons. The sequenced sample consisted of PBMCs. All receptors come from a man of 80 years or more with head and neck cancer.

J is TRBJ2-5 and V is TRBV2; 9 positions agree with TRBD2. Germline assignment: CDR1 SNHLY and CDR2 FYNNEI. The junction had 7 bases not matched to a gene; V was cut back by 3 bases and J by 5 bases. There are 15 residues in the CDR3. CDR3 DNA: TGTGCCAGCAGTGAGGCGGGAGGGCTGGGGGAGACCCAGTACTTC. This translates into CASSEAGGLGETQYF. Using reference TRBV2 and TRBJ2-5 for the parts outside the CDR3, the full variable domain is EPEVTQTPSHQVTQMGQEVILRCVPISNHLYFYWYRQILGQKVEFLVSFYNNEISEKSEIFDDQFSVERPDGSNFTLKIRSTKLEDSAMYFCASSEAGGLGETQYFGPGTRLLVL.

This CDR3 reads CASSEQWDTQYF. CDR3 sequence (DNA): TGTGCCAGCAGTGAACAGTGGGATACGCAGTATTTT. J is TRBJ2-3 and V is TRBV2, with D unclear. V dropped 2 bases and J dropped 6 bases, with 6 bases sitting between them. Per germline, CDR1 SNHLY and CDR2 FYNNEI. The CDR3 has 12 amino acids.

The chain uses TRBV2 and TRBJ2-1; D remains ambiguous. The CDR3 is made up of 11 amino acids. Germline V gives CDR1 SNHLY, CDR2 FYNNEI. The germline V and J ends were trimmed by 4 bases and 8 bases, with 6 bases remaining between them. CDR3 nucleotides: TGTGCCAGCAGTGTACTCTATGAGCAGTTCTTC. Residues: CASSVLYEQFF.

The rearrangement joins TRBV4-1 to TRBJ1-1, with D possibly TRBD1 on 6 matching bases. Germline V gene lookup returns CDR1 MGHRA and CDR2 YSYEKL. There are 17 residues in the CDR3. V was clipped by 4 bases and J by 6 bases, with 24 bases between them. This CDR3 is CASSPGGGRAIESEAFF. The CDR3 DNA is TGCGCCAGCAGCCCGGGAGGGGGGCGAGCGATTGAGTCTGAAGCTTTCTTT.

This clone was detected once. The chain employs TRBV18 and TRBJ1-2; D remains unclear. V lost 6 bases, J lost 4 bases, and 9 bases lay in between. This CDR3 contains 12 residues. The germline CDR1 and CDR2 sequences are KGHSH and LQKENI. CDR3 nucleotide sequence: TGTGCCAGCTCGGGCAGTTCCTATGGCTACACCTTC. Its protein product is CASSGSSYGYTF.

As DNA, the CDR3 is TGTGCCAGCAGCCAAGATTGGCTAGCGGGAGGGTTCCTGACAGATACGCAGTATTTT. It encodes CASSQDWLAGGFLTDTQYF. This chain links TRBV3-1 (or the pseudogene TRBV3-2) with TRBJ2-3; 12 nucleotides align to TRBD2. Germline V lookup: CDR1 LGHDT, CDR2 YNNKEL (reference sequence). V lost 0 bases, J lost 3 bases, and 10 bases stayed unmatched. The CDR3 consists of 19 residues.

This chain uses TRBV2 with TRBJ1-4; no firm D call. The CDR3 runs 19 residues. CDR1 is SNHLY and CDR2 is FYNNEI in the germline V gene. The V gene lost 1 base and the J gene lost 0 bases, with 18 bases spanning the gap. The CDR3 is CASSEVPRRVLATNEKLFF. Written as DNA, the CDR3 is TGTGCCAGCAGTGAAGTCCCCAGGCGGGTCCTTGCAACTAATGAAAAACTGTTTTTT.

As regards this clone: Other DNA sequences of this sample code for an identical CDR3. The chain employs TRBV14 and TRBJ2-1; tentative D call: TRBD1 (6 bases). This CDR3 comprises 14 residues. Germline V gives CDR1 SGHDN, CDR2 FVKESK. V was pared by 4 bases and J by 1 base, with 8 bases between. Here the CDR3 DNA reads TGTGCCAGCAGCCGTCAGGGGTCCTACAATGAGCAGTTCTTC. Its protein is CASSRQGSYNEQFF.

The CDR3 DNA sequence: TGTGCCAGCAGCTTATCGGACACTAGGTACAATGAGCAGTTCTTC. This translates into CASSLSDTRYNEQFF. This chain uses TRBV7-2 with TRBJ2-1; the D call may be TRBD1 or TRBD2 (5 bases each). This CDR3 comprises 15 residues. Trimming pared 2 bases from V and 4 bases from J, leaving 12 bases between. The germline V gene has CDR1 SGHTA and CDR2 FQGNSA.

This rearrangement joins TRBV29-1 to TRBJ1-2; TRBD1 aligns across 12 bases. The junction had 7 bases not matched to a gene; V was cut back by 3 bases and J by 8 bases. This CDR3 contains 14 residues. The germline V gene encodes CDR1 SQVTM and CDR2 ANQGSEA. In DNA, the CDR3 is TGCAGCGTTGAGGGGGGACAGGGGGCGCACGGCTACACCTTC. Its protein is CSVEGGQGAHGYTF. Complete variable domain (other parts from reference TRBV29-1 and TRBJ1-2): SAVISQKPSRDICQRGTSLTIQCQVDSQVTMMFWYRQQPGQSLTLIATANQGSEATYESGFVIDKFPISRPNLTFSTLTVSNMSPEDSSIYLCSVEGGQGAHGYTFGSGTRLTVV.

The chain combines TRBV6-2 or TRBV6-3 with TRBJ2-1; D gene ambiguous. Germline assignment: CDR1 MNHEY and CDR2 SVGEGT. The CDR3 length is 12 residues. The V gene lost 2 bases and the J gene lost 8 bases, with 7 bases spanning the gap. This chain's CDR3 is CASSYMGHEQFF. The CDR3, as DNA: TGTGCCAGCAGTTACATGGGCCATGAGCAGTTCTTC.

The chain carries TRBV28 and TRBJ2-1; TRBD2 matches at 11 bases. The CDR3 has 16 amino acids. V lost 5 bases, J lost 7 bases, and 10 bases stayed unmatched. Germline CDR1 and CDR2: MDHEN and SYDVKM. The chain's CDR3 is CASSIIAGGPRNEQFF. The CDR3 nucleotides read TGTGCCAGCAGTATAATAGCGGGAGGGCCGCGGAATGAGCAGTTCTTC.

The rearrangement joins TRBV7-3 to TRBJ2-3; 7 bases agree with TRBD2. Germline V gives CDR1 SGHTA, CDR2 FQGTGA. This CDR3 is 15 amino acids long. Trimming at V came to 0 bases and at J to 3 bases, leaving 3 bases not matched to a gene. This CDR3 reads CASSLTQGGTDTQYF. The CDR3 region has the DNA TGTGCCAGCAGCTTAACGCAGGGAGGGACAGATACGCAGTATTTT. Drawing the rest from reference TRBV7-3 and TRBJ2-3, the complete variable domain is GAGVSQTPSNKVTEKGKYVELRCDPISGHTALYWYRQSLGQGPEFLIYFQGTGAADDSGLPNDRFFAVRPEGSVSTLKIQRTERGDSAVYLCASSLTQGGTDTQYFGPGTRLTVL.

The rearrangement links TRBV6-1 to TRBJ2-7; TRBD1 might be the D (5 bases). Germline CDR1 reads MNHNS; CDR2 reads SASEGT. The CDR3 consists of 16 residues. Trimming pared 4 bases from V and 0 bases from J, leaving 16 bases between. CDR3 nucleotide sequence: TGTGCCAGCAGTGGGGGCCGACAGTTCACCTCCTACGAGCAGTACTTC. This sequence encodes CASSGGRQFTSYEQYF.

The chain's CDR3 is CASSYSARGGYEQYF. DNA of the CDR3: TGTGCCAGCAGTTACTCAGCCAGGGGGGGCTACGAGCAGTACTTC. The chain links TRBV6-5 to TRBJ2-7, with D possibly called TRBD1 or TRBD2 (7 bases each). From germline, CDR1 is MNHEY and CDR2 SVGAGI. CDR3 length: 15 amino acids. The V and J ends lost 0 bases and 3 bases respectively, with 12 bases between them.

This chain joins TRBV5-4 and TRBJ2-5, with D perhaps TRBD1 (5 bases). V lost 3 bases and J lost 4, with 13 bases in between. Germline assignment: CDR1 SGHNT and CDR2 YYREEE (reference sequence). This CDR3 region has 14 residues. The CDR3 region is CASSSSQGGETQYF. The CDR3 DNA is TGTGCCAGCAGCTCCTCCCAGGGCGGAGAGACCCAGTACTTC.

The chain recombines TRBV7-2 with TRBJ2-3, with D uncertain. V lost 0 bases to trimming and J lost 9 bases, with 7 bases between them. Germline lookup yields CDR1 SGHTA and CDR2 FQGNSA. The CDR3 has 12 amino acids. CDR3 sequence reads: CASSLAPGTQYF. Here the CDR3 DNA reads TGTGCCAGCAGCTTAGCCCCCGGGACGCAGTATTTT.

The chain uses TRBV11-2 and TRBJ2-2; 7 bases map to TRBD2. Trimming cost V 5 bases and J 10 bases; bases outside gene matches: 4. The CDR3 spans 12 residues. Germline V gene lookup returns CDR1 SGHAT and CDR2 FQNNGV. In nucleotides, the CDR3 is TGTGCCAGCAGCCGAGCGGGGAAGGAGCTGTTTTTT. Amino acid sequence: CASSRAGKELFF.

This chain uses TRBV6-2 or TRBV6-3 with TRBJ2-1; D perhaps matches TRBD2 (5 bases). Germline CDR1 is MNHEY and CDR2 is SVGEGT. Trimming removed 6 bases from V and 6 bases from J, with 15 bases in between. The CDR3 is 14 amino acids. CDR3 in DNA: TGTGCCAGCAGCCAAGACGGGATGCGCAATGAGCAGTTCTTC. Translating gives CASSQDGMRNEQFF.

J is TRBJ1-4 and V is TRBV6-6; possibly TRBD1 for D (6 bases). In germline, CDR1 is MNHNY, CDR2 SVGAGI (reference sequence). The CDR3 contains 14 residues. The ends were cut back, 8 bases at V and 3 bases at J, with 13 bases in the middle. In DNA form, the CDR3 reads TGTGCCAGCCGAACAGGGAGGGCTAATGAAAAACTGTTTTTT. This translates into CASRTGRANEKLFF.